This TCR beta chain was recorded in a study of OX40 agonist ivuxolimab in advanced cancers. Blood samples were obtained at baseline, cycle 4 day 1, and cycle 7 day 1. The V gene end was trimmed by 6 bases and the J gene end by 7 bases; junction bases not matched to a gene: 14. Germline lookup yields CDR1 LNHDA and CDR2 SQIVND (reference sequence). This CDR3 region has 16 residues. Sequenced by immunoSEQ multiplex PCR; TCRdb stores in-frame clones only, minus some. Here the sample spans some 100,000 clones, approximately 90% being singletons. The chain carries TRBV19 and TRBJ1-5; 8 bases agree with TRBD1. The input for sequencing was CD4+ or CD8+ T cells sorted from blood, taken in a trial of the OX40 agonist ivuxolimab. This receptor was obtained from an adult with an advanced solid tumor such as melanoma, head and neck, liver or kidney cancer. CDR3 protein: CASRLNTGQGEQPQHF. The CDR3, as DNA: TGTGCCAGTAGACTCAACACCGGACAGGGCGAACAGCCCCAGCATTTT. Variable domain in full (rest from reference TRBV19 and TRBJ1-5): DGGITQSPKYLFRKEGQNVTLSCEQNLNHDAMYWYRQDPGQGLRLIYYSQIVNDFQKGDIAEGYSVSREKKESFPLTVTSAQKNPTAFYLCASRLNTGQGEQPQHFGDGTRLSIL.